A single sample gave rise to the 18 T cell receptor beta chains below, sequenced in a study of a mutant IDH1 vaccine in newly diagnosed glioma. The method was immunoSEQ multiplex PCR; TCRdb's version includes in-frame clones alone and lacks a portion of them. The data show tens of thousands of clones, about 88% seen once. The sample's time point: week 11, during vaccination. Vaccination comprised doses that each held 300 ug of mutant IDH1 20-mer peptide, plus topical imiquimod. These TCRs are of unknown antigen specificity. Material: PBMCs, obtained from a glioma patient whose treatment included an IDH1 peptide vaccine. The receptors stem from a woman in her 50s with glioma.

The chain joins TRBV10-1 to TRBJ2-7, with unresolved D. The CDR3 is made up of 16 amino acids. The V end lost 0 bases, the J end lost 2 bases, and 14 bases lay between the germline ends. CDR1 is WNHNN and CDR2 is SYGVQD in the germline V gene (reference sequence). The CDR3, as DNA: TGCGCCAGCAGTGAGTCGTTTACGGTTCGGGCCTACGAGCAGTACTTC. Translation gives CASSESFTVRAYEQYF.

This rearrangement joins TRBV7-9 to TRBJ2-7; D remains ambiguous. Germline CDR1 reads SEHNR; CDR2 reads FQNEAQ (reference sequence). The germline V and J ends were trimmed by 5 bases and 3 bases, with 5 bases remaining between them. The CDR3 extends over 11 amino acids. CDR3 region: CASSGNYEQYF. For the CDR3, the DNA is TGTGCCAGCAGCGGCAACTACGAGCAGTACTTC.

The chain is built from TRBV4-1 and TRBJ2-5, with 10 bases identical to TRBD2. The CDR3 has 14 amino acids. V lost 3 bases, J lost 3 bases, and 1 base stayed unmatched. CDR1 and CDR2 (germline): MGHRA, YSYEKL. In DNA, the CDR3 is TGCGCCAGCAGCCACGGGACTAGCGAAGAGACCCAGTACTTC. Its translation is CASSHGTSEETQYF.

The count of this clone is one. This CDR3 reads CASSLAHKAYSNQPQHF. As DNA, the CDR3 is TGTGCCAGCAGCTTAGCGCATAAGGCATATAGCAATCAGCCCCAGCATTTT. The chain employs TRBV7-9 and TRBJ1-5; no reliable D call. V gave up 0 bases and J gave up 0 bases, with 12 bases separating them. This CDR3 is built from 17 residues. Germline CDR1 reads SEHNR; CDR2 reads FQNEAQ (reference sequence).

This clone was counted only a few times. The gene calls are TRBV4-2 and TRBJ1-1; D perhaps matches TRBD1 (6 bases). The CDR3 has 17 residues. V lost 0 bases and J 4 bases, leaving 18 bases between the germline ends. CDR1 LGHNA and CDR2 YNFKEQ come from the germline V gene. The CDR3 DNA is TGTGCCAGCAGCCAAGAGACGGGGGCTGAATTCGTCACTGAAGCTTTCTTT. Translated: CASSQETGAEFVTEAFF.

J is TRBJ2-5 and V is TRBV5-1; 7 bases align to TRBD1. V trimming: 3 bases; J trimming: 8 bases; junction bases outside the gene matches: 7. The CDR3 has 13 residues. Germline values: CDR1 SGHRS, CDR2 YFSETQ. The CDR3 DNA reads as TGCGCCAGCAGCTCAGGGACAGCCCGAACCCAGTACTTC. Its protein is CASSSGTARTQYF. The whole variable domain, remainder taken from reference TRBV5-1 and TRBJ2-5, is KAGVTQTPRYLIKTRGQQVTLSCSPISGHRSVSWYQQTPGQGLQFLFEYFSETQRNKGNFPGRFSGRQFSNSRSEMNVSTLELGDSALYLCASSSGTARTQYFGPGTRLLVL.

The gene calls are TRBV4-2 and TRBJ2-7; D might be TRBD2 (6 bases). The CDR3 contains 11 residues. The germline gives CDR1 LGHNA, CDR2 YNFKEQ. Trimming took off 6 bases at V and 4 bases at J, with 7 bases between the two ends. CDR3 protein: CASSREYEQYF. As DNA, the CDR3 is TGTGCCAGCAGTCGGGAGTACGAGCAGTACTTC.

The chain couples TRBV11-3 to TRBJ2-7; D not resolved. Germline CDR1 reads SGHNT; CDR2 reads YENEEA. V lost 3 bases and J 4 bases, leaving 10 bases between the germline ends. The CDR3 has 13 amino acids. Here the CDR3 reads CASSLGSAYEQYF. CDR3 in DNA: TGTGCCAGCAGCTTGGGGTCAGCGTACGAGCAGTACTTC.

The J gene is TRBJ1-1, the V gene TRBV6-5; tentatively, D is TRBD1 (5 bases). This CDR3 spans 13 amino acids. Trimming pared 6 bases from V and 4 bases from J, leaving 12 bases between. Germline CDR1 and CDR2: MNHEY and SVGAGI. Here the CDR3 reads CASSRFGGTEAFF. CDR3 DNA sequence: TGTGCCAGCAGCCGCTTCGGGGGCACTGAAGCTTTCTTT.

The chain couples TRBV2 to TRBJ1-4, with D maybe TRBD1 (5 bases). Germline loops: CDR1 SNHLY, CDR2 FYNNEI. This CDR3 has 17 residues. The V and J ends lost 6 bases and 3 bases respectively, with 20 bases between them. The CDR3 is CASSAYGRDESNEKLFF. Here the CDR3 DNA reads TGTGCCAGCAGCGCCTACGGCAGGGATGAATCTAATGAAAAACTGTTTTTT.

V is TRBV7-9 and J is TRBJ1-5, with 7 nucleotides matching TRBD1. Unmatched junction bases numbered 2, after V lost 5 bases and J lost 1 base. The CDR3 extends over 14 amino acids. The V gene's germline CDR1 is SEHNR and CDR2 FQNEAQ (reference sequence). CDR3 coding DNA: TGTGCCAGCAGCGGGGACAGAAGCAATCAGCCCCAGCATTTT. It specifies CASSGDRSNQPQHF.

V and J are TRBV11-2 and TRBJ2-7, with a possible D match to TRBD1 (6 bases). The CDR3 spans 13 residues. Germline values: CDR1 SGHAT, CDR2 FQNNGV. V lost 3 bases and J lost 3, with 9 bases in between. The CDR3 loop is CASSLAGVYEQYF. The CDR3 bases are TGTGCCAGCAGCTTGGCAGGGGTCTACGAGCAGTACTTC.

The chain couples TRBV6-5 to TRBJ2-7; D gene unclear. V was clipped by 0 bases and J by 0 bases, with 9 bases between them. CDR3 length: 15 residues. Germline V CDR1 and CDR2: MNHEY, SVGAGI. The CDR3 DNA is TGTGCCAGCAGTTACTCGGGCCCCAGCTCCTACGAGCAGTACTTC. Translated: CASSYSGPSSYEQYF.

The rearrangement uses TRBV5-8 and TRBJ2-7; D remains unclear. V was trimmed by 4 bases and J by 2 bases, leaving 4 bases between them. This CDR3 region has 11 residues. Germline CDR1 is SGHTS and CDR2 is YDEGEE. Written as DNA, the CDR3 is TGTGCCAGCAGCCCCACCTACGAGCAGTACTTC. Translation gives CASSPTYEQYF.

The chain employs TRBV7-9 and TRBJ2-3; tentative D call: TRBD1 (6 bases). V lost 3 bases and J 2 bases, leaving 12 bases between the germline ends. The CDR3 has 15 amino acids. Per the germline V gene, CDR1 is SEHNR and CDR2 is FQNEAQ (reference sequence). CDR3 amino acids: CASSFRPGDTDTQYF. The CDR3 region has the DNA TGTGCCAGCAGCTTTCGTCCAGGGGACACAGATACGCAGTATTTT.

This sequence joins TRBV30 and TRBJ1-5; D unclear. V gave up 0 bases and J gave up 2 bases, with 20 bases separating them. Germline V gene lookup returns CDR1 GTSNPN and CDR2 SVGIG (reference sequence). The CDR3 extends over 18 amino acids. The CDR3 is CAWSVPRVASIRNQPQHF. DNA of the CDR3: TGTGCCTGGAGTGTACCCCGTGTCGCAAGCATTCGCAATCAGCCCCAGCATTTT. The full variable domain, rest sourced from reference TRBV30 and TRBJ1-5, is SQTIHQWPATLVQPVGSPLSLECTVEGTSNPNLYWYRQAAGRGLQLLFYSVGIGQISSEVPQNLSASRPQDRQFILSSKKLLLSDSGFYLCAWSVPRVASIRNQPQHFGDGTRLSIL.

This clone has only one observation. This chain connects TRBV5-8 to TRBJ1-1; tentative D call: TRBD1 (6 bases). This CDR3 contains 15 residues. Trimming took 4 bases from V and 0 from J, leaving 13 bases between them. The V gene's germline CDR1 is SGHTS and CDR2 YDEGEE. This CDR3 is CASSVGQSMNTEAFF. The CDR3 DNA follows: TGTGCCAGCAGCGTCGGACAGTCCATGAACACTGAAGCTTTCTTT.

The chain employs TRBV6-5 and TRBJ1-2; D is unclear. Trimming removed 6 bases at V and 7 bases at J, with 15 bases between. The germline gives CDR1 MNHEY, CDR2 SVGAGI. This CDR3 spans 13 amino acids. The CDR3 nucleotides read TGTGCCAGCAGGCAGCCCGGTGGTGGTGGCTACACCTTC. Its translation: CASRQPGGGGYTF.